Each of the 9 T cell receptor beta chains below was sequenced from the same sample in a study of shared clonotypes between healthy human individuals (dated by TCRdb to the early 2020s). Library method: the immunoSEQ multiplex PCR assay. TCRdb mirrors the immuneACCESS table, restricted to in-frame sequences. Some clones are absent from its copies; in checked studies, under half trace to an unresolved V gene, and the reason for the others is unknown. In all, the sample holds 2 million to 2.5 million clones, and 85% to 95% of those were seen once. The ten largest account for 0.39% of the sample. The sequencing input was naive CD4+ T cells from PBMCs. Taken with the paper, the label for cell subset or site translates to: CD45RA+ positively selected. The receptors stem from a man younger than 30 in good health. Some clones in this sample may be carry-over from other donors' samples.

V is TRBV28 and J is TRBJ1-1, with D tentatively TRBD1 (5 bases). The CDR3 is made up of 12 amino acids. With 8 bases removed from V and 4 bases from J, the gap between germline ends came to 11 bases. Per germline, CDR1 MDHEN and CDR2 SYDVKM. CDR3 sequence: CASRGGFTEAFF. The CDR3 DNA reads as TGTGCCAGCCGGGGGGGGTTCACTGAAGCTTTCTTT. Filled out from reference TRBV28 and TRBJ1-1, the complete variable domain reads DVKVTQSSRYLVKRTGEKVFLECVQDMDHENMFWYRQDPGLGLRLIYFSYDVKMKEKGDIPEGYSVSREKKERFSLILESASTNQTSMYLCASRGGFTEAFFGQGTRLTVV.

CDR3 coding DNA: TGTGCCAGCAGCGTAGGGAATAGGGATGGTATGAACTATGGCTACACCTTC. Amino acid sequence: CASSVGNRDGMNYGYTF. This chain uses TRBV9 with TRBJ1-2; D gene ambiguous. CDR1 and CDR2 from the germline V gene are SGDLS and YYNGEE. There are 17 residues in the CDR3. V dropped 0 bases and J dropped 2 bases, with 17 bases sitting between them.

This chain joins TRBV15 and TRBJ1-5, with a weak D call TRBD1 (6 bases). Germline loops: CDR1 LNHNV, CDR2 YYDKDF (reference sequence). The V and J ends lost 0 bases and 1 base respectively, with 7 bases between them. This CDR3 is 15 amino acids long. This CDR3 reads CATSRDGQSNQPQHF. In DNA form, the CDR3 reads TGTGCCACCAGCAGAGATGGACAGAGCAATCAGCCCCAGCATTTT.

The gene calls are TRBV4-2 and TRBJ2-1; 13 nucleotides align to TRBD2. The V segment lost 1 base and the J segment 10 bases; nucleotides outside the gene matches: 4. This CDR3 spans 15 amino acids. The V gene's germline CDR1 is LGHNA and CDR2 YNFKEQ. DNA for the CDR3: TGTGCCAGCAGCCAAGGGACTAGCGGGAGTAGGGAGCAGTTCTTC. This translates into CASSQGTSGSREQFF.

CDR3 sequence (DNA): TGTGCCAGCAGCTTGGTGGCGGGGGACGCTGAAGCTTTCTTT. Translated, it gives CASSLVAGDAEAFF. V is TRBV5-4 and J is TRBJ1-1, with D possibly being TRBD1 (5 bases). This CDR3 has 14 residues. V gave up 0 bases and J gave up 6 bases, with 12 bases separating them. The germline gives CDR1 SGHNT, CDR2 YYREEE (reference sequence).

The rearrangement uses TRBV4-1 and TRBJ1-3, with D possibly being TRBD1 (5 bases). The germline CDR1 and CDR2 sequences are MGHRA and YSYEKL. The CDR3 totals 16 residues. Trimming shortened V by 4 bases and J by 2 bases, and 15 bases separated the two germline ends. CDR3 sequence (DNA): TGCGCCAGCAGCCCCCAGGGTCGGACTACTGGAAACACCATATATTTT. Encoded protein: CASSPQGRTTGNTIYF.

The rearrangement links TRBV4-3 to TRBJ2-2; D is undetermined. Germline V gives CDR1 LGHNA, CDR2 YSLEER. V shed 1 base and J shed 1 base, with 10 bases lying between them. The CDR3 consists of 16 residues. For the CDR3, the DNA is TGCGCCAGCAGCCAAGTCCCACGGCGGAACACCGGGGAGCTGTTTTTT. It encodes CASSQVPRRNTGELFF.

This chain joins TRBV11-2 and TRBJ2-5, with 8 bases fitting TRBD2. Germline CDR1 and CDR2: SGHAT and FQNNGV. Germline trimming cut 1 base from V and 2 bases from J; bases unmatched to any gene: 9. The CDR3 has 17 residues. The CDR3 reads CASSLVGSGSIQETQYF. The CDR3 bases are TGTGCCAGCAGCTTAGTGGGCAGCGGGAGTATACAAGAGACCCAGTACTTC.

About this clone itself: The junction departs from the called germline gene at one end, perhaps through a read error. Other DNA sequences in the same sample also yield this CDR3. The chain employs TRBV7-3 and TRBJ1-2; a possible D gene is TRBD1 (6 bases). This CDR3 comprises 13 residues. CDR1 SGHTA and CDR2 FQGTGA come from the germline V gene. The DNA for the CDR3 is TGTGCCAGCAGCCTAACGCAGGGGTCGGGCTACACCTTC. It yields the protein CASSLTQGSGYTF.